This T cell receptor (beta chain) was recorded in a study of control samples from healthy donors and cancer patients. Repertoires were generated with immunoSEQ multiplex PCR, while TCRdb's copy carries only in-frame clones and drops some. The table for this sample gives about 190,000 clones. V lost 5 bases and J 3 bases, leaving 10 bases between the germline ends. The CDR3 contains 14 residues. Germline-derived CDR1 and CDR2 are SNHLY and FYNNEI. The chain carries TRBV2 and TRBJ2-2; possible D gene TRBD2, 6 bases. Sample: blood. The sequence was obtained from a woman between 25 and 40 years old in good health. The CDR3 region has the DNA TGTGCCAGCAGTCGGGGGAAAGACACCGGGGAGCTGTTTTTT. Translation gives CASSRGKDTGELFF.